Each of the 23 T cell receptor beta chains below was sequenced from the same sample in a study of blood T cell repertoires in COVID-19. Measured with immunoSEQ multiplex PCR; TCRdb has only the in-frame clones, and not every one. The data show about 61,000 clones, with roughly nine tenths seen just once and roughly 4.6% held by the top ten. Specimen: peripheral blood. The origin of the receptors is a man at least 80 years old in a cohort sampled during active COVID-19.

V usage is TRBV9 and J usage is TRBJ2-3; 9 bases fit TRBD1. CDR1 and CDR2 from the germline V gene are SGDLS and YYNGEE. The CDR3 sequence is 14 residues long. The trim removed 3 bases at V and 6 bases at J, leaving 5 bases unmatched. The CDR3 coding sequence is TGTGCCAGCAGCGATACAGGGGGCGCGGATACGCAGTATTTT. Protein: CASSDTGGADTQYF. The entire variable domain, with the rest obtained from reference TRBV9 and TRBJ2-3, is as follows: DSGVTQTPKHLITATGQRVTLRCSPRSGDLSVYWYQQSLDQGLQFLIQYYNGEERAKGNILERFSAQQFPDLHSELNLSSLELGDSALYFCASSDTGGADTQYFGPGTRLTVL.

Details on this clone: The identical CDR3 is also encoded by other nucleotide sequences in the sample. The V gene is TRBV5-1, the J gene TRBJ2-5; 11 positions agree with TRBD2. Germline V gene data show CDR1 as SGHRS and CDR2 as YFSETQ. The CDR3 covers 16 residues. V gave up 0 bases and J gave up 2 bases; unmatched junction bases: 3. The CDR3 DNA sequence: TGCGCCAGCAGCTTGGGGGTAGCGGGAGGGCAAGAGACCCAGTACTTC. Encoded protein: CASSLGVAGGQETQYF. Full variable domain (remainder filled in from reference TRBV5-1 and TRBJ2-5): KAGVTQTPRYLIKTRGQQVTLSCSPISGHRSVSWYQQTPGQGLQFLFEYFSETQRNKGNFPGRFSGRQFSNSRSEMNVSTLELGDSALYLCASSLGVAGGQETQYFGPGTRLLVL.

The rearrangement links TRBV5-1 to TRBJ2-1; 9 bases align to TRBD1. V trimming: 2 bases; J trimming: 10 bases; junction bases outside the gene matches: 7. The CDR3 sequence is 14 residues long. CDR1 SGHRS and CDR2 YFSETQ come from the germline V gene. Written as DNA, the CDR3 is TGCGCCAGCAGCTTTGGGACAGGGAGTGAGGAGCAGTTCTTC. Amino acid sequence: CASSFGTGSEEQFF. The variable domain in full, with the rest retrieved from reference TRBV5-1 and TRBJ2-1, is KAGVTQTPRYLIKTRGQQVTLSCSPISGHRSVSWYQQTPGQGLQFLFEYFSETQRNKGNFPGRFSGRQFSNSRSEMNVSTLELGDSALYLCASSFGTGSEEQFFGPGTRLTVL.

The CDR3 region is CASSLQGAGELFF. The CDR3 bases are TGTGCCAGCAGCTTACAGGGGGCCGGGGAGCTGTTTTTT. J is TRBJ2-2 and V is TRBV7-2; 7 bases fit TRBD1. The CDR3 runs to 13 residues. Per germline, CDR1 SGHTA and CDR2 FQGNSA. Germline trimming cut 2 bases from V and 6 bases from J; bases unmatched to any gene: 0.

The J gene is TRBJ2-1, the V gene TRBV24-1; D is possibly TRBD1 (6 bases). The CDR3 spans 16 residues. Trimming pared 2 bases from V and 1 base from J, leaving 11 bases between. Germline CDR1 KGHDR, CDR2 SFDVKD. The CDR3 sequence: CATSDSTGLSYNEQFF. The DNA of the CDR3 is TGTGCCACCAGTGATTCAACAGGGCTTTCCTACAATGAGCAGTTCTTC.

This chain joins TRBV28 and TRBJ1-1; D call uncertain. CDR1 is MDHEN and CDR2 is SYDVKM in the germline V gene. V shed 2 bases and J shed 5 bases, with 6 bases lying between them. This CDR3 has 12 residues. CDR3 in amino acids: CASSLRETEAFF. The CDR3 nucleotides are TGTGCCAGCAGTTTACGGGAGACTGAAGCTTTCTTT.

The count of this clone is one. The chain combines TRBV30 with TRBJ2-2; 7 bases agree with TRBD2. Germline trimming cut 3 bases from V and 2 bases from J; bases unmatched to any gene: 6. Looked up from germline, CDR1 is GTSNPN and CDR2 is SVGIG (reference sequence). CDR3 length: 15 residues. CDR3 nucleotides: TGTGCCTGGAGGGCGGGCGGGAGTAACACCGGGGAGCTGTTTTTT. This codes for CAWRAGGSNTGELFF.

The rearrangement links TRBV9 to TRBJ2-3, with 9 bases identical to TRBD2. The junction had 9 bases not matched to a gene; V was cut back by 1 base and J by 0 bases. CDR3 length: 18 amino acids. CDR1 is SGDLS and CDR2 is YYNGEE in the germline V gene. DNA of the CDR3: TGTGCCAGCAGCGTACGTGCTAGCGGGATTACTAGCACAGATACGCAGTATTTT. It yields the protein CASSVRASGITSTDTQYF.

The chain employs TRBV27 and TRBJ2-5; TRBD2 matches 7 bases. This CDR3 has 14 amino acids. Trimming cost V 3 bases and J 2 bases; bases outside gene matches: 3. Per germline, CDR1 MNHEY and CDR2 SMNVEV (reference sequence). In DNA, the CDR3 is TGTGCCAGCAGTTTCTGGGGAGGGCAAGAGACCCAGTACTTC. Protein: CASSFWGGQETQYF.

CDR3 protein: CASGLSTGASYNEQFF. For the CDR3, the DNA is TGTGCTAGTGGTTTGTCTACAGGGGCTTCGTACAATGAGCAGTTCTTC. The chain couples TRBV12-5 to TRBJ2-1, with 7 bases that match TRBD1. Germline V gene data show CDR1 as LGHNT and CDR2 as FRNRAP. With 2 bases clipped from V and 4 bases from J, the junction kept 8 bases outside the gene matches. The CDR3 spans 16 residues.

The CDR3 DNA is TGTGCCAGCAGCCAAGGACTAGCGGGGGAGCTGTTTTTT. Residues: CASSQGLAGELFF. The rearrangement links TRBV3-1 (or the pseudogene TRBV3-2) to TRBJ2-2; 8 bases are a match to TRBD2. CDR1 and CDR2 (germline): LGHDT, YNNKEL (reference sequence). V shed 1 base and J 8 bases; nucleotides not matched to a gene: 0. The CDR3 totals 13 residues.

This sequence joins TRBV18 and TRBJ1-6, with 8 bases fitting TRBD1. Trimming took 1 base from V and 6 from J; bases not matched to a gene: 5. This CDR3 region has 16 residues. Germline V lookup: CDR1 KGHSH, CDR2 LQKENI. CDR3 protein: CASSPRLDRVNSPLHF. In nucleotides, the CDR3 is TGTGCCAGCTCACCACGGCTGGACAGGGTTAATTCACCCCTCCACTTT.

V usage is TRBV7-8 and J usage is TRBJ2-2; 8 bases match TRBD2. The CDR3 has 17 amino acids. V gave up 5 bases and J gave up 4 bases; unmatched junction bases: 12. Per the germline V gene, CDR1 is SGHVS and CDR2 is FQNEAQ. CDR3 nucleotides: TGTGCCAGCAGCAAAAATCCGGGACTAGATTTCACCGGGGAGCTGTTTTTT. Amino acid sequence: CASSKNPGLDFTGELFF.

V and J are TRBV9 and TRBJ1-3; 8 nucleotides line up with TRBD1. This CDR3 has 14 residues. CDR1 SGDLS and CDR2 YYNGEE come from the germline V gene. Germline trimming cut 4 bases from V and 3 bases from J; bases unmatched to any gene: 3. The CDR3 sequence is CASSRTGSGNTIYF. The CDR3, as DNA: TGTGCCAGCAGCAGGACAGGGAGTGGAAACACCATATATTTT. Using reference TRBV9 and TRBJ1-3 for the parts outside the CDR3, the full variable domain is DSGVTQTPKHLITATGQRVTLRCSPRSGDLSVYWYQQSLDQGLQFLIQYYNGEERAKGNILERFSAQQFPDLHSELNLSSLELGDSALYFCASSRTGSGNTIYFGEGSWLTVV.

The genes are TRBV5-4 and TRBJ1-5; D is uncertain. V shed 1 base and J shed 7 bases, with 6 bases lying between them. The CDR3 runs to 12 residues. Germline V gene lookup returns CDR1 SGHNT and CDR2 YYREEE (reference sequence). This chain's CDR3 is CASSLPGQPQHF. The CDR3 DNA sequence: TGTGCCAGCAGCTTGCCCGGGCAGCCCCAGCATTTT.

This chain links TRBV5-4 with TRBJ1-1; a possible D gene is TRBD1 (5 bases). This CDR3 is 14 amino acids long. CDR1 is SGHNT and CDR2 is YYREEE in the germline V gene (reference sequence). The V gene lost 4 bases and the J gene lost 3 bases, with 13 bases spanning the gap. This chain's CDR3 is CASSLTGIHTEAFF. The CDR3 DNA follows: TGTGCCAGCAGCCTTACAGGAATTCACACTGAAGCTTTCTTT.

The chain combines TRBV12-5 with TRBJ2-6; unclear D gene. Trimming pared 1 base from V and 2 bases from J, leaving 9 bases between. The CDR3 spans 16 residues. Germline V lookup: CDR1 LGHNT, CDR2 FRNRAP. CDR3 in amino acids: CASGLARIPGANVLTF. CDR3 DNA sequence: TGTGCTAGTGGTTTGGCCAGGATCCCTGGGGCCAACGTCCTGACTTTC.

DNA of the CDR3: TGTGCCAGCAAACAGGGTTCGAAAGAGACCCAGTACTTC. It specifies CASKQGSKETQYF. V gene TRBV6-5 combines with J gene TRBJ2-5; perhaps TRBD1 as D (6 bases). Trimming removed 7 bases at V and 3 bases at J, with 12 bases between. CDR3 length: 13 amino acids. The germline V gene encodes CDR1 MNHEY and CDR2 SVGAGI.

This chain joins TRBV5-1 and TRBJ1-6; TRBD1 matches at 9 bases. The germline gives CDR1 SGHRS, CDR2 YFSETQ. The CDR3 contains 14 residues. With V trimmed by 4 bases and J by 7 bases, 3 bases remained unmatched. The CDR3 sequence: CASSPDRGNSPLHF. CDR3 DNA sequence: TGCGCCAGCAGCCCGGACAGGGGAAATTCACCCCTCCACTTT. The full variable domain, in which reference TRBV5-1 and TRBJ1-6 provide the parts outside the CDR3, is KAGVTQTPRYLIKTRGQQVTLSCSPISGHRSVSWYQQTPGQGLQFLFEYFSETQRNKGNFPGRFSGRQFSNSRSEMNVSTLELGDSALYLCASSPDRGNSPLHFGNGTRLTVT.

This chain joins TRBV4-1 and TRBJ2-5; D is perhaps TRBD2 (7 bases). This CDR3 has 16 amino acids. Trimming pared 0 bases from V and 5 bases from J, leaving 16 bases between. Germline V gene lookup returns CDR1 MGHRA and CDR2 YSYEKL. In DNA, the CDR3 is TGCGCCAGCAGCCAAGAATTGGGGGGGCTTCGGGAGACCCAGTACTTC. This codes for CASSQELGGLRETQYF.

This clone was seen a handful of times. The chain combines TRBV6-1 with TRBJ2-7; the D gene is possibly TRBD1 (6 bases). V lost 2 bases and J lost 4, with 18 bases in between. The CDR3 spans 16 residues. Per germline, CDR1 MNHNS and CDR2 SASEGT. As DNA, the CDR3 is TGTGCCAGCAGTGAATGGGGCAGGGGTGCATCATACGAGCAGTACTTC. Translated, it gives CASSEWGRGASYEQYF.

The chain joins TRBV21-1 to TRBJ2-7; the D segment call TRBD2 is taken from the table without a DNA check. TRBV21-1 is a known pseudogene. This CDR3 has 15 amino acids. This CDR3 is CASRRLAGAFYEQYF. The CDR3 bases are TGTGCCAGCAGGAGACTAGCGGGGGCCTTCTACGAGCAGTACTTC.

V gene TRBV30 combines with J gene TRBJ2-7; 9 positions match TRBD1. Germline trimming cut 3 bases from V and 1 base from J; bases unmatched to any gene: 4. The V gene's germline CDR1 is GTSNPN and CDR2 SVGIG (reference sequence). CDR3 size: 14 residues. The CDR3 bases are TGTGCCTGGAGAGGGACAGGGATTTCCTACGAGCAGTACTTC. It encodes CAWRGTGISYEQYF.